This TCR beta chain was recorded in a study of blood T cells in healthy people across ages. In germline, CDR1 is SNHLY, CDR2 FYNNEI. The CDR3 is 14 amino acids. The germline V and J ends were trimmed by 6 bases and 7 bases, with 15 bases remaining between them. Through a sample-barcoded 5' primer and a J-beta primer mix, a second PCR was run for roughly 7 to 12 cycles. No fewer than 3 million CDR3-containing paired-end reads came from each sample. TCRdb ran MiXCR on the 5' RACE reads and lists one entry per CDR3 protein. This sample has hundreds of thousands of distinct CDR3 sequences; roughly 32% occur once, and the top ten carry about 16%. The people who gave samples were healthy Caucasians from Russia, aged about 6 to 100.

Material for sequencing was blood. The source is an elderly woman in good health. This chain connects TRBV2 to TRBJ1-4; D unresolved. CDR3 DNA: TGTGCCAGCAGCCCAGGAGGGAACCTTGAAAAACTGTTTTTT. Translation gives CASSPGGNLEKLFF.